This T cell receptor (beta chain) is from a study of T cell responses to AZD1222 COVID-19 vaccine. The repertoire was sequenced with immunoSEQ multiplex PCR; TCRdb's copy has only in-frame clones and lacks some. The sample records 75,000 to 85,000 clones, over 60% being singletons. This TCR derives from an adult who received the MenACWY meningococcal vaccine as a control. This specimen was peripheral blood, taken 28 days after the second dose of the MenACWY control vaccine.

The CDR3: CASSGDRAGNQPQHF. CDR3 sequence (DNA): TGTGCCAGCAGTGGGGACAGGGCGGGAAATCAGCCCCAGCATTTT. The genes are TRBV2 and TRBJ1-5; 9 bases agree with TRBD1. Trimming cost V 4 bases and J 4 bases; bases outside gene matches: 5. CDR3 length: 15 amino acids. CDR1 is SNHLY and CDR2 is FYNNEI in the germline V gene.